Listed below are T cell receptor beta chains from one sample, sequenced in a study of OX40 agonist ivuxolimab in advanced cancers. The data were produced by immunoSEQ multiplex PCR, yet TCRdb's version contains in-frame clones alone and is incomplete. The data show some 20,000 clones, over 80% seen once. This specimen consisted of CD4+ or CD8+ T cells sorted from blood, obtained in a trial of the OX40 agonist ivuxolimab. The origin of the receptors is an adult with an advanced solid tumor such as melanoma, head and neck, liver or kidney cancer. CDR3s include the opening cysteine and the closing phenylalanine or tryptophan. Each record gives: J gene, V gene, clone size, D gene, CDR3 DNA, CDR3 protein. D genes are given only for firm matches. Clone size is not always given. Where it is, it says once, few, many or a class for expanded clones.

>TRBJ2-1|TRBV7-6|-|-
TGTGCCAGCAGCTCAACGGGAGAGCAGTTCTTC
CASSSTGEQFF
>TRBJ1-4|TRBV19|-|TRBD1
TGTGCCAGTAGTTGGGCAACAGGGGGCACTTTTGAAAAACTGTTTTTT
CASSWATGGTFEKLFF
>TRBJ1-5|TRBV19|few|-
TGTGCCAGTAGACCCTACCCCCCACTCGATAGCAATCAGCCCCAGCATTTT
CASRPYPPLDSNQPQHF
>TRBJ2-5|TRBV28|-|-
-
CASSSSTGARETQYF
>TRBJ2-7|TRBV19|-|TRBD2
TGTGCCAGTAGCTCCCCGGGACTAGCCTACGAGCAGTACTTC
CASSSPGLAYEQYF
>TRBJ2-3|TRBV9|-|-
TGTGCCAGCAGCGCCTCCGGGACTTATACAGATACGCAGTATTTT
CASSASGTYTDTQYF
>TRBJ1-1|TRBV29-1|-|TRBD1
TGCAGCGTGAGGGGCTGGGACAGCCACACTGAAGCTTTCTTT
CSVRGWDSHTEAFF
>TRBJ2-2|TRBV5-1|-|-
TGCGCCAGCAGCTTGGTGGAATACACCGGGGAGCTGTTTTTT
CASSLVEYTGELFF
>TRBJ2-3|TRBV27|-|TRBD2
TGTGCCAGCAGTTACGGGGGGGGCACAGATACGCAGTATTTT
CASSYGGGTDTQYF
>TRBJ1-2|TRBV27|-|-
TGTGCCAGCAGTTTGGCGGGGTCTCATGGCTACACCTTC
CASSLAGSHGYTF
>TRBJ1-1|TRBV7-9|few|-
TGTGCCAGCAGCTTATACAGCTCTGGCTGGGTGAACACTGAAGCTTTCTTT
CASSLYSSGWVNTEAFF
>TRBJ2-5|TRBV5-5|-|-
TGTGCCAGCAGCTTGGGGACACTACTACTCCAAGAGACCCAGTACTTC
CASSLGTLLLQETQYF
>TRBJ2-3|TRBV27|-|-
TGTGCCAGCAGTTCCTTGGCGGACGGCACAGATACGCAGTATTTT
CASSSLADGTDTQYF
>TRBJ2-7|TRBV9|-|-
TGTGCCAGCAGCGTAGGTGGGGAGACAGAATCCTACGAGCAGTACTTC
CASSVGGETESYEQYF
>TRBJ1-5|TRBV7-2|-|-
TGTGCCAGCAGCTTAGAGAGGCCAGGAGTTTACAATCAGCCCCAGCATTTT
CASSLERPGVYNQPQHF